Following are 31 T cell receptor beta chains from one sample sequenced in a study of shared clonotypes between healthy human individuals. Produced via immunoSEQ multiplex PCR; TCRdb's table is partial and in-frame only. Counted here are 550,000 to 600,000 clones, about 80% occurring once; the ten biggest clones make up 12%. Sequenced sample: PBMCs. The receptors derive from a middle-aged woman in good health. Some clones in this sample may be carry-over from other donors' samples.

This rearrangement joins TRBV6-6 to TRBJ2-7; D remains ambiguous. Trimming left V 6 bases short and J 5 bases short, with 20 bases between. The CDR3 is 15 amino acids. Germline CDR1 MNHNY, CDR2 SVGAGI (reference sequence). CDR3 region: CASSPKGRKSNEQYF. For the CDR3, the DNA is TGTGCCAGCAGCCCTAAAGGGCGGAAGTCCAACGAGCAGTACTTC.

Of note for this clone: Other DNA sequences in this sample translate to the same CDR3. V gene TRBV5-6 combines with J gene TRBJ2-5, with unresolved D. With 0 bases removed from V and 5 bases from J, the gap between germline ends came to 5 bases. The CDR3 has 12 residues. CDR1 is SGHDT and CDR2 is YYEEEE in the germline V gene. CDR3 loop: CASSLGEETQYF. CDR3 DNA: TGTGCCAGCAGCTTGGGAGAGGAGACCCAGTACTTC. The full variable domain, rest sourced from reference TRBV5-6 and TRBJ2-5, is DAGVTQSPTHLIKTRGQQVTLRCSPKSGHDTVSWYQQALGQGPQFIFQYYEEEERQRGNFPDRFSGHQFPNYSSELNVNALLLGDSALYLCASSLGEETQYFGPGTRLLVL.

The V call is TRBV7-6, the J call TRBJ1-3; the match to TRBD1 covers 8 bases. The CDR3 has 14 residues. In germline, CDR1 is SGHVS, CDR2 FNYEAQ. Trimming removed 5 bases from V and 4 bases from J; junction bases left unmatched: 4. The CDR3 region has the DNA TGTGCCAGCAGCACCGGACAGGGAGGAAACACCATATATTTT. As protein: CASSTGQGGNTIYF.

The chain combines TRBV5-4 with TRBJ1-1; D gene unclear. Trimming removed 0 bases from V and 5 bases from J, with 8 bases in between. Germline CDR1 and CDR2: SGHNT and YYREEE (reference sequence). CDR3 size: 13 residues. The CDR3 coding sequence is TGTGCCAGCAGCTTGGACAGTTGGACTGAAGCTTTCTTT. Its translation: CASSLDSWTEAFF.

The chain couples TRBV5-5 to TRBJ2-7, with D perhaps TRBD1 (5 bases). The V gene's germline CDR1 is SGHKS and CDR2 YYEKEE (reference sequence). This CDR3 contains 15 residues. Between the trimmed V and J ends, which lost 4 bases and 3 bases, there was a span of 17 bases. CDR3 DNA sequence: TGTGCCAGCAGCCCTTTCGTTTATACAGGCTACGAGCAGTACTTC. This codes for CASSPFVYTGYEQYF.

The rearrangement links TRBV18 to TRBJ2-7; D unresolved. V shed 2 bases and J shed 3 bases, with 14 bases lying between them. The CDR3 length is 15 residues. Germline V gives CDR1 KGHSH, CDR2 LQKENI. In DNA form, the CDR3 reads TGTGCCAGCTCACCAGGCCAAGGCGGTCGCTACGAGCAGTACTTC. Translation: CASSPGQGGRYEQYF. Complete variable domain (other parts from reference TRBV18 and TRBJ2-7): NAGVMQNPRHLVRRRGQEARLRCSPMKGHSHVYWYRQLPEEGLKFMVYLQKENIIDESGMPKERFSAEFPKEGPSILRIQQVVRGDSAAYFCASSPGQGGRYEQYFGPGTRLTVT.

The chain couples TRBV28 to TRBJ2-5; D not resolved. This CDR3 comprises 18 residues. The germline gives CDR1 MDHEN, CDR2 SYDVKM. V lost 3 bases to trimming and J lost 1 base, with 21 bases between them. The CDR3 coding sequence is TGTGCCAGCAGTTTTGACCTGGGGTCTAACACCCTCCAAGAGACCCAGTACTTC. Protein sequence: CASSFDLGSNTLQETQYF.

This clone appeared once. This sequence joins TRBV5-4 and TRBJ1-1; 7 bases align to TRBD1. Looked up from germline, CDR1 is SGHNT and CDR2 is YYREEE (reference sequence). V trimming: 5 bases; J trimming: 1 base; junction bases outside the gene matches: 5. This CDR3 is built from 14 residues. The CDR3 protein is CASRMTGPNTEAFF. CDR3 nucleotide sequence: TGTGCCAGCAGAATGACAGGGCCGAACACTGAAGCTTTCTTT.

This clone was counted once. The gene calls are TRBV7-2 and TRBJ2-3, with a tentative D call TRBD2 (6 bases). Germline CDR1 SGHTA, CDR2 FQGNSA. The V end was cut by 1 base, the J end by 4 bases, with 18 bases between. The CDR3 totals 17 residues. CDR3 protein: CASSLGGFGRGADTQYF. The DNA of the CDR3 is TGTGCCAGCAGCTTAGGGGGCTTCGGGAGAGGGGCAGATACGCAGTATTTT.

In this sample, this clone turned up once. V is TRBV6-1 and J is TRBJ2-6; 8 positions match TRBD1. This CDR3 contains 15 residues. From germline, CDR1 is MNHNS and CDR2 SASEGT. The junction had 3 bases not matched to a gene; V was cut back by 7 bases and J by 1 base. CDR3 bases: TGTGCCAGCAAAAGACAGGGGTCTGGGGCCAACGTCCTGACTTTC. Protein product: CASKRQGSGANVLTF.

The rearrangement joins TRBV29-1 to TRBJ2-3, with TRBD2 matching over 12 bases. With 6 bases clipped from V and 1 base from J, the junction kept 8 bases outside the gene matches. CDR3 length: 16 residues. CDR1 is SQVTM, CDR2 ANQGSEA, per germline. CDR3 amino acids: CSVGLAGGPRTDTQYF. CDR3 DNA sequence: TGCAGCGTAGGGCTAGCGGGAGGGCCCCGCACAGATACGCAGTATTTT.

This chain links TRBV5-3 with TRBJ2-1, with 8 bases lining up with TRBD2. TRBV5-3 is classed as an ORF, of uncertain function. The trim removed 2 bases at V and 6 bases at J, leaving 4 bases unmatched. The CDR3 runs 14 residues. CDR3 residues: CARSFTGLVNEQFF. The CDR3 DNA sequence: TGTGCCAGAAGCTTCACGGGACTAGTCAATGAGCAGTTCTTC.

This chain joins TRBV2 and TRBJ1-3; D might be TRBD1 (6 bases). The CDR3 is made up of 14 amino acids. Germline lookup yields CDR1 SNHLY and CDR2 FYNNEI. Trimming shortened V by 6 bases and J by 1 base, and 10 bases separated the two germline ends. CDR3 DNA: TGTGCCAGCAGCCAGGGGTATTCTGGAAACACCATATATTTT. As protein: CASSQGYSGNTIYF. The full variable domain, its missing parts supplied by reference TRBV2 and TRBJ1-3, is EPEVTQTPSHQVTQMGQEVILRCVPISNHLYFYWYRQILGQKVEFLVSFYNNEISEKSEIFDDQFSVERPDGSNFTLKIRSTKLEDSAMYFCASSQGYSGNTIYFGEGSWLTVV.

The sample holds one count of this clone. The chain's CDR3 is CAISESGRGYVMNTEAFF. The CDR3 DNA reads TGTGCCATCAGTGAGTCGGGTAGGGGATATGTAATGAACACTGAAGCTTTCTTT. This chain connects TRBV10-3 to TRBJ1-1; D perhaps matches TRBD1 (5 bases). The CDR3 extends over 18 amino acids. Between the trimmed V and J ends, which lost 0 bases and 0 bases, there was a span of 17 bases. Germline CDR1 reads ENHRY; CDR2 reads SYGVKD.

CDR3: CASRKTGSYEQYF. The CDR3 nucleotides are TGTGCCAGCAGAAAGACAGGATCCTACGAGCAGTACTTC. The J gene is TRBJ2-7, the V gene TRBV28, with D possibly TRBD1 on 6 matching bases. Trimming cost V 6 bases and J 1 base, with 10 bases left between them. In germline, CDR1 is MDHEN, CDR2 SYDVKM. CDR3 length: 13 amino acids. The entire variable domain, with the rest obtained from reference TRBV28 and TRBJ2-7, is as follows: DVKVTQSSRYLVKRTGEKVFLECVQDMDHENMFWYRQDPGLGLRLIYFSYDVKMKEKGDIPEGYSVSREKKERFSLILESASTNQTSMYLCASRKTGSYEQYFGPGTRLTVT.

V usage is TRBV30 and J usage is TRBJ2-1; D is possibly TRBD2 (5 bases). CDR3 length: 15 amino acids. V was pared by 3 bases and J by 0 bases, with 12 bases between. Germline loops: CDR1 GTSNPN, CDR2 SVGIG (reference sequence). This CDR3 reads CAWSSLEVSYNEQFF. The DNA for the CDR3 is TGTGCCTGGAGCTCACTAGAAGTCTCCTACAATGAGCAGTTCTTC.

The chain is built from TRBV29-1 and TRBJ2-3; D may correspond to TRBD1 or TRBD2 (5 bases each). CDR1 is SQVTM and CDR2 is ANQGSEA in the germline V gene. The V end lost 4 bases, the J end lost 1 base, and 9 bases lay between the germline ends. The CDR3 is made up of 13 amino acids. CDR3 amino acids: CSVGRGGTDTQYF. CDR3 nucleotide sequence: TGCAGCGTTGGACGGGGCGGCACAGATACGCAGTATTTT.

The J gene is TRBJ2-1, the V gene TRBV11-3; 14 nucleotides agree with TRBD2. This CDR3 is built from 15 residues. Germline assignment: CDR1 SGHNT and CDR2 YENEEA. Trimming took 5 bases from V and 8 from J; bases not matched to a gene: 5. As DNA, the CDR3 is TGTGCCAGCAGCCCGGGACTAGCGGGAGTTGATGAGCAGTTCTTC. Protein sequence: CASSPGLAGVDEQFF.

This clone was detected only once. The J gene is TRBJ2-4, the V gene TRBV7-2, with D tentatively TRBD2 (5 bases). The CDR3 is 15 residues long. V was cut by 5 bases and J by 5 bases, with 16 bases left in between. Germline CDR1 and CDR2: SGHTA and FQGNSA. The CDR3 sequence is CASSPPRLAQNIQYF. The CDR3 DNA follows: TGTGCCAGCAGCCCCCCGAGGCTAGCACAAAACATTCAGTACTTC. Filled out from reference TRBV7-2 and TRBJ2-4, the complete variable domain reads GAGVSQSPSNKVTEKGKDVELRCDPISGHTALYWYRQSLGQGLEFLIYFQGNSAPDKSGLPSDRFSAERTGGSVSTLTIQRTQQEDSAVYLCASSPPRLAQNIQYFGAGTRLSVL.

The V and J genes are TRBV6-5 and TRBJ2-2; possibly TRBD2 for D (5 bases). Germline lookup yields CDR1 MNHEY and CDR2 SVGAGI. CDR3 length: 13 amino acids. Trimming removed 4 bases from V and 8 bases from J, with 11 bases in between. CDR3: CASSSTRVGELFF. DNA for the CDR3: TGTGCCAGCAGTTCCACTAGGGTTGGGGAGCTGTTTTTT.

This chain uses TRBV28 with TRBJ2-5, with a possible D match to TRBD1 (5 bases). The J call may be incorrect, as the DNA end agrees better with TRBJ2-7. Germline CDR1 is MDHEN and CDR2 is SYDVKM. CDR3 size: 14 residues. The CDR3 protein is CASSLTTAEYEQYF. The CDR3 DNA follows: TGTGCCAGCAGTTTGACGACAGCCGAATACGAGCAGTACTTC.

The sample holds a few counts of this clone. The V gene is TRBV29-1, the J gene TRBJ2-5, with 8 positions matching TRBD2. Germline CDR1 SQVTM, CDR2 ANQGSEA. This CDR3 region has 14 residues. Trimming took 6 bases from V and 4 from J; bases not matched to a gene: 10. CDR3 in amino acids: CSVPGGGNTETQYF. The CDR3 nucleotides read TGCAGCGTCCCGGGGGGGGGAAACACAGAGACCCAGTACTTC. The full variable domain, with the rest looked up from reference TRBV29-1 and TRBJ2-5, is SAVISQKPSRDICQRGTSLTIQCQVDSQVTMMFWYRQQPGQSLTLIATANQGSEATYESGFVIDKFPISRPNLTFSTLTVSNMSPEDSSIYLCSVPGGGNTETQYFGPGTRLLVL.

V usage is TRBV28 and J usage is TRBJ2-3; D unresolved. V was pared by 3 bases and J by 0 bases, with 19 bases between. The CDR3 runs to 18 residues. Germline V gene lookup returns CDR1 MDHEN and CDR2 SYDVKM. This CDR3 is CASSFVVPGGSSTDTQYF. Written as DNA, the CDR3 is TGTGCCAGCAGTTTTGTCGTCCCTGGCGGATCTAGCACAGATACGCAGTATTTT.

This clone has ten or more counts. Other DNA variants within this sample encode the same CDR3. The chain joins TRBV7-2 to TRBJ2-3; a possible D gene is TRBD2 (5 bases). Trimming left V 4 bases short and J 4 bases short, with 6 bases between. CDR1 is SGHTA, CDR2 FQGNSA, per germline. The CDR3 has 12 amino acids. CDR3 coding DNA: TGTGCCAGCAGCTATAGCGCAGATACGCAGTATTTT. Translated: CASSYSADTQYF.

This chain uses TRBV7-3 with TRBJ2-3; TRBD1 agrees at 12 bases. V shed 1 base and J 3 bases; nucleotides not matched to a gene: 5. The CDR3 extends over 17 amino acids. Germline CDR1 is SGHTA and CDR2 is FQGTGA. CDR3 protein: CASSLRGTGGGTDTQYF. As DNA, the CDR3 is TGTGCCAGCAGCTTAAGGGGGACAGGGGGCGGGACAGATACGCAGTATTTT.

This clone was seen a single time. The V gene is TRBV18, the J gene TRBJ2-5; unclear D gene. CDR3 length: 15 residues. The V gene lost 4 bases and the J gene lost 0 bases, with 12 bases spanning the gap. The germline V gene encodes CDR1 KGHSH and CDR2 LQKENI. The CDR3 DNA reads as TGTGCCAGCTCACTGGACGGTTTGTACCAAGAGACCCAGTACTTC. It yields the protein CASSLDGLYQETQYF.

J is TRBJ2-1 and V is TRBV2, with TRBD2 matching over 11 bases. The CDR3 has 14 residues. The germline V gene encodes CDR1 SNHLY and CDR2 FYNNEI. V gave up 10 bases and J gave up 10 bases; unmatched junction bases: 12. Here the CDR3 DNA reads TGTGCCATCCTCCCCTTAGGGACTAGCGGCGAGCAGTTCTTC. Amino acid sequence: CAILPLGTSGEQFF.

This clone was picked up one time. The rearrangement joins TRBV5-6 to TRBJ1-4, with 7 bases identical to TRBD1. This CDR3 region has 14 residues. V lost 2 bases and J lost 5; bases outside the gene matches: 3. The germline CDR1 and CDR2 sequences are SGHDT and YYEEEE. CDR3 region: CASSFGGGNEKLFF. The CDR3 DNA sequence: TGTGCCAGCAGCTTTGGAGGGGGCAATGAAAAACTGTTTTTT.

The chain uses TRBV14 and TRBJ1-1, with a weak D call TRBD1 (5 bases). CDR3 length: 13 residues. Trimming removed 5 bases at V and 4 bases at J, with 11 bases between. CDR1 and CDR2 (germline): SGHDN, FVKESK. CDR3 residues: CASSAVGGTEAFF. The CDR3 DNA reads TGTGCCAGCAGCGCGGTGGGGGGCACTGAAGCTTTCTTT. Full variable domain (missing parts from reference TRBV14 and TRBJ1-1): EAGVTQFPSHSVIEKGQTVTLRCDPISGHDNLYWYRRVMGKEIKFLLHFVKESKQDESGMPNNRFLAERTGGTYSTLKVQPAELEDSGVYFCASSAVGGTEAFFGQGTRLTVV.

This sequence joins TRBV5-1 and TRBJ2-2, with 8 bases aligning to TRBD2. Germline V gene sequence: CDR1 SGHRS, CDR2 YFSETQ. There are 16 residues in the CDR3. Trimming cost V 0 bases and J 4 bases; bases outside gene matches: 5. CDR3 residues: CASSLASGGGTGELFF. CDR3 nucleotide sequence: TGCGCCAGCAGCTTGGCGTCGGGAGGGGGCACCGGGGAGCTGTTTTTT.

This clone was seen once. V and J are TRBV4-2 and TRBJ1-2; tentative D call: TRBD1 (5 bases). The CDR3 is 15 residues long. V was clipped by 4 bases and J by 2 bases, with 14 bases between them. Germline V gene data show CDR1 as LGHNA and CDR2 as YNFKEQ. CDR3 nucleotide sequence: TGTGCCAGCAGCCCGGGAGGGGATGCCAACTATGGCTACACCTTC. Translation: CASSPGGDANYGYTF.